These 24 T cell receptor beta chains came from one sample sequenced in a study of graft-versus-host responses after intestinal transplantation. TCRdb's copy holds only in-frame clones and misses some; the assay was immunoSEQ multiplex PCR. The sample contains approximately 99,000 clones, about 90% of which appear only once. These TCRs' antigens remain unknown. Sequencing used unstimulated CD8+ T cells sorted from spleen or lymph node cells, obtained before transplant. These receptors were collected from a human donor who was the organ donor for an intestinal transplant.

The chain couples TRBV7-3 to TRBJ1-2; TRBD1 might be the D (6 bases). Germline CDR1 is SGHTA and CDR2 is FQGTGA. V was clipped by 3 bases and J by 2 bases, with 19 bases between them. The CDR3 is 17 residues long. The CDR3 loop reads CASSFPSVAGENYGYTF. The CDR3 region has the DNA TGTGCCAGCAGCTTCCCTTCCGTTGCAGGGGAAAACTATGGCTACACCTTC. The whole variable domain, filled in from reference TRBV7-3 and TRBJ1-2, reads GAGVSQTPSNKVTEKGKYVELRCDPISGHTALYWYRQSLGQGPEFLIYFQGTGAADDSGLPNDRFFAVRPEGSVSTLKIQRTERGDSAVYLCASSFPSVAGENYGYTFGSGTRLTVV.

The chain employs TRBV5-1 and TRBJ1-1, with TRBD1 identical over 8 bases. The V gene's germline CDR1 is SGHRS and CDR2 YFSETQ. This CDR3 contains 15 residues. Trimming removed 4 bases from V and 6 bases from J; junction bases left unmatched: 11. The CDR3, as DNA: TGCGCCAGCAGCCGGAAAAAGACAGGGGTTCCTGAAGCTTTCTTT. Protein sequence: CASSRKKTGVPEAFF. The whole variable domain, filled in from reference TRBV5-1 and TRBJ1-1, reads KAGVTQTPRYLIKTRGQQVTLSCSPISGHRSVSWYQQTPGQGLQFLFEYFSETQRNKGNFPGRFSGRQFSNSRSEMNVSTLELGDSALYLCASSRKKTGVPEAFFGQGTRLTVV.

This clone came up once. V is TRBV27 and J is TRBJ2-1, with 8 bases fitting TRBD2. With V trimmed by 5 bases and J by 3 bases, 3 bases remained unmatched. The CDR3 runs to 14 residues. Per the germline V gene, CDR1 is MNHEY and CDR2 is SMNVEV (reference sequence). The CDR3 sequence is CASSLSGIYNEQFF. CDR3 nucleotides: TGTGCCAGCAGTCTTAGCGGGATCTACAATGAGCAGTTCTTC.

J is TRBJ2-7 and V is TRBV12-2; TRBD1, the D gene given by the table, was not confirmed from the DNA. TRBV12-2 is designated a pseudogene. CDR3 length equals 19 residues. This CDR3 is CASRDKPGQGYTLGYEQYF. CDR3 nucleotide sequence: TGTGCAAGTCGCGACAAGCCGGGACAGGGATACACCCTAGGCTACGAGCAGTACTTC.

V is TRBV4-1 and J is TRBJ1-2, with 7 positions matching TRBD1. Germline CDR1 is MGHRA and CDR2 is YSYEKL. Germline trimming cut 6 bases from V and 3 bases from J; bases unmatched to any gene: 7. The CDR3 is made up of 14 amino acids. CDR3 loop: CASRPPGQHYGYTF. CDR3 in DNA: TGCGCCAGCAGACCACCGGGACAGCACTATGGCTACACCTTC.

About this clone: Germline is not matched at one junction end, which may reflect a read error. The CDR3 sequence is CASSLGTPWTHF. Written as DNA, the CDR3 is TGTGCCAGCAGCTTAGGGACTCCTTGGACGCATTTT. J is TRBJ2-3 and V is TRBV7-9; D might be TRBD2 (5 bases). The germline CDR1 and CDR2 sequences are SEHNR and FQNEAQ (reference sequence). The CDR3 sequence is 12 residues long.

The chain joins TRBV13 to TRBJ2-1, with 7 positions matching TRBD2. The V and J ends lost 1 base and 4 bases, in that order; junction bases with no gene match: 4. Germline V lookup: CDR1 PRHDT, CDR2 FYEKMQ (reference sequence). The CDR3 runs to 15 residues. This CDR3 reads CASSLAGGGYNEQFF. Here the CDR3 DNA reads TGTGCCAGCAGCTTAGCGGGAGGAGGGTACAATGAGCAGTTCTTC. The whole variable domain, remainder taken from reference TRBV13 and TRBJ2-1, is AAGVIQSPRHLIKEKRETATLKCYPIPRHDTVYWYQQGPGQDPQFLISFYEKMQSDKGSIPDRFSAQQFSDYHSELNMSSLELGDSALYFCASSLAGGGYNEQFFGPGTRLTVL.

This rearrangement joins TRBV2 to TRBJ2-3; 7 bases are shared with TRBD2. V lost 6 bases, J lost 2 bases, and 11 bases stayed unmatched. The CDR3 sequence is 16 residues long. CDR1 and CDR2 from the germline V gene are SNHLY and FYNNEI. In DNA form, the CDR3 reads TGTGCCAGCAGCCAGCCGTTAGCGGGCGCCACAGATACGCAGTATTTT. Protein product: CASSQPLAGATDTQYF.

This clone has a single count. The chain combines TRBV7-7 with TRBJ2-7; no firm D call. The CDR3 runs 15 residues. The ends were cut back, 6 bases at V and 6 bases at J, with 21 bases in the middle. Germline V gene lookup returns CDR1 SSHAT and CDR2 FNYEAQ (reference sequence). CDR3 sequence (DNA): TGTGCCAGCAGAATAAGTCAGATCTCAGGAAGCGAGCAGTACTTC. As protein: CASRISQISGSEQYF.

The chain couples TRBV5-1 to TRBJ2-3, with TRBD1 matching 9 bases. V was clipped by 2 bases and J by 6 bases; unmatched bases: 10. Germline CDR1 reads SGHRS; CDR2 reads YFSETQ. The CDR3 totals 16 residues. This chain's CDR3 is CASSFPWGQGEDTQYF. CDR3 in DNA: TGCGCCAGCAGCTTCCCATGGGGACAGGGAGAGGATACGCAGTATTTT.

The chain is built from TRBV6-4 and TRBJ2-2, with D possibly matching TRBD1 (6 bases). Trimming pared 3 bases from V and 4 bases from J, leaving 12 bases between. Germline values: CDR1 MRHNA, CDR2 SNTAGT. This CDR3 is built from 15 residues. The CDR3 DNA sequence: TGTGCCAGCAGTGAAGAACAGGGAGCCACCGGGGAGCTGTTTTTT. The encoded protein is CASSEEQGATGELFF.

This clone was counted between two and nine times. The genes are TRBV6-1 and TRBJ1-3; D ambiguous. The CDR3 has 15 residues. Germline V CDR1 and CDR2: MNHNS, SASEGT. Trimming cost V 4 bases and J 2 bases, with 12 bases left between them. The DNA of the CDR3 is TGTGCCAGCAGTGGGGTGGGAGGAACTGGAAACACCATATATTTT. Translation gives CASSGVGGTGNTIYF.

DNA for the CDR3: TGTGCCAGCAGCTTGAGTTCACAGGGGGCTTACCAAGAGACCCAGTACTTC. Translating it yields CASSLSSQGAYQETQYF. This rearrangement joins TRBV11-1 to TRBJ2-5; 9 bases agree with TRBD1. Per germline, CDR1 SGHAT and CDR2 FQDESV (reference sequence). The CDR3 spans 17 residues. J lost 0 bases, V lost 3 bases, and 8 bases had no gene match. Combining the CDR3 with reference TRBV11-1 and TRBJ2-5 gives the whole variable domain EAEVAQSPRYKITEKSQAVAFWCDPISGHATLYWYRQILGQGPELLVQFQDESVVDDSQLPKDRFSAERLKGVDSTLKIQPAELGDSAMYLCASSLSSQGAYQETQYFGPGTRLLVL.

This clone was picked up one time. The V gene is TRBV5-1, the J gene TRBJ2-7; perhaps TRBD2 as D (5 bases). Per germline, CDR1 SGHRS and CDR2 YFSETQ. The CDR3 totals 12 residues. Trimming pared 4 bases from V and 2 bases from J, leaving 7 bases between. CDR3 in amino acids: CASSRGAYEQYF. In DNA form, the CDR3 reads TGCGCCAGCAGCCGGGGAGCCTACGAGCAGTACTTC.

The chain uses TRBV7-9 and TRBJ1-5, with D tentatively TRBD1 (5 bases). Between the trimmed V and J ends, which lost 4 bases and 5 bases, there was a span of 15 bases. Germline assignment: CDR1 SEHNR and CDR2 FQNEAQ (reference sequence). The length of the CDR3 is 15 residues. The CDR3 spells CASSSTDTHHQPQHF. The CDR3 DNA reads as TGTGCCAGCAGCTCGACAGACACCCATCATCAGCCCCAGCATTTT.

The chain has TRBV27 and TRBJ2-7, with 12 bases lining up with TRBD2. V lost 6 bases and J lost 2; bases outside the gene matches: 5. CDR1 and CDR2 from the germline V gene are MNHEY and SMNVEV (reference sequence). This CDR3 contains 15 residues. CDR3 sequence: CASSLTSGSTYEQYF. The CDR3 nucleotides are TGTGCCAGCAGCCTGACTAGCGGGAGTACCTACGAGCAGTACTTC.

V is TRBV28 and J is TRBJ2-1, with a weak D call TRBD2 (6 bases). The germline V gene encodes CDR1 MDHEN and CDR2 SYDVKM. CDR3 length: 14 amino acids. Trimming pared 6 bases from V and 2 bases from J, leaving 11 bases between. The CDR3 DNA reads as TGTGCCAGCAGGAGCCGGGAGACCTACAATGAGCAGTTCTTC. It translates to CASRSRETYNEQFF.

The chain recombines TRBV6-4 with TRBJ2-3, with D unclear. The V and J ends lost 0 bases and 1 base respectively, with 11 bases between them. The CDR3 sequence is 16 residues long. CDR1 MRHNA and CDR2 SNTAGT come from the germline V gene. This CDR3 reads CASSDSIRSGTDTQYF. The CDR3 nucleotides read TGTGCCAGCAGTGACTCAATAAGGAGTGGCACAGATACGCAGTATTTT.

This clone was found once. The junction differs from germline at one of its ends, possibly a read error. The V call is TRBV7-9, the J call TRBJ2-7; D uncertain. The CDR3 runs to 13 residues. Germline V CDR1 and CDR2: SEHNR, FQNEAQ (reference sequence). In DNA, the CDR3 is TGTGCCAGCGGCTTAGGGCAGTCCTACGAGCAGTACTTC. It translates to CASGLGQSYEQYF. Based on the CDR3 plus reference TRBV7-9 and TRBJ2-7, the full variable domain is DTGVSQNPRHKITKRGQNVTFRCDPISEHNRLYWYRQTLGQGPEFLTYFQNEAQLEKSRLLSDRFSAERPKGSFSTLEIQRTEQGDSAMYLCASGLGQSYEQYFGPGTRLTVT.

The CDR3 nucleotides read TGTGCCAGCAGTCTTCTGGTCAGGCTCAATGAGCAGTTCTTC. Residues: CASSLLVRLNEQFF. This chain uses TRBV6-5 with TRBJ2-1; D unclear. Germline CDR1 MNHEY, CDR2 SVGAGI. Trimming pared 5 bases from V and 6 bases from J, leaving 14 bases between. The CDR3 has 14 residues.

DNA for the CDR3: TGTGCCAGCTCACCGGGAGGCACGGGCTTCGAAAAACTGTTTTTT. This translates into CASSPGGTGFEKLFF. This chain joins TRBV18 and TRBJ1-4; the D is unclear. Germline CDR1 reads KGHSH; CDR2 reads LQKENI. Trimming removed 3 bases at V and 8 bases at J, with 16 bases between. The CDR3 contains 15 residues.

This clone appeared a single time. The V gene is TRBV5-1, the J gene TRBJ2-1; 7 bases map to TRBD2. The CDR3 loop spans 15 amino acids. Germline V gives CDR1 SGHRS, CDR2 YFSETQ. V gave up 1 base and J gave up 1 base; unmatched junction bases: 2. DNA of the CDR3: TGCGCCAGCAGCTTGTGGGGGGGATCCTACAATGAGCAGTTCTTC. Protein product: CASSLWGGSYNEQFF.

The chain carries TRBV2 and TRBJ2-1; 7 bases are a match to TRBD2. CDR1 and CDR2 from the germline V gene are SNHLY and FYNNEI. V gave up 1 base and J gave up 5 bases; unmatched junction bases: 11. The CDR3 spans 17 residues. CDR3 amino acids: CASSEVVISGQNNEQFF. The CDR3 region has the DNA TGTGCCAGCAGTGAAGTGGTGATTAGCGGGCAAAACAATGAGCAGTTCTTC.

The CDR3 coding sequence is TGCGCCAGCAGCCAAGGGGACAGGGCCCCAAATAGCTACGAGCAGTACTTC. This encodes CASSQGDRAPNSYEQYF. The rearrangement joins TRBV4-1 to TRBJ2-7, with 9 bases matching TRBD1. The CDR3 is 17 residues long. Trimming removed 1 base from V and 3 bases from J; junction bases left unmatched: 10. Germline lookup yields CDR1 MGHRA and CDR2 YSYEKL.